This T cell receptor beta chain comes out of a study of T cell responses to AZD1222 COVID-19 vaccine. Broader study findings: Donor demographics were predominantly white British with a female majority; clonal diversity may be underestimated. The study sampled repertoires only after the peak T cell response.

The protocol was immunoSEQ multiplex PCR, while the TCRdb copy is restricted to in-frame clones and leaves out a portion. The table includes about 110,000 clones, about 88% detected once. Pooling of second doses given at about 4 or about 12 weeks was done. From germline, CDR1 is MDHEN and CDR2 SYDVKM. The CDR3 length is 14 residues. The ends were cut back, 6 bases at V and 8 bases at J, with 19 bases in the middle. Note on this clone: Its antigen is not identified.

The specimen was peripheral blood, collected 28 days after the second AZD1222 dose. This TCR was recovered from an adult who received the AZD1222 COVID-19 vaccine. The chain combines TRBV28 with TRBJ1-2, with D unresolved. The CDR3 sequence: CASSRVGQPLGYTF. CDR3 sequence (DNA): TGTGCCAGCAGCCGTGTTGGGCAGCCTCTAGGCTACACCTTC.